This T cell receptor beta chain was captured in a study of shared clonotypes between healthy human individuals. The wider study: Donor ages ranged 18 to 49 years: two women, a few men.

For every subset, genomic DNA was evenly distributed across several immunoSEQ plates. Original methodology: There were no quality scores in the junction-only immunoSEQ sequences, so filtering differed. TCRdb's table, derived via immunoSEQ multiplex PCR, lists solely in-frame clones and lacks some. V and J calls plus clone size are reproduced from that table; the DNA served to infer D and trimming. The sample yields approximately 460,000 clones, approximately 71% seen once. In regard to this clone: What it binds is not known.

The CDR3 loop spans 14 amino acids. From germline, CDR1 is MNHNY and CDR2 SVGAGI (reference sequence). V lost 6 bases and J lost 3, with 15 bases in between. General study findings and limits: Measured sharing among donors was expected to vary with sequencing depth.

The receptor was isolated from a woman aged 40 to 55 in good health. Some clones in this sample may be carry-over from other donors' samples. The chain joins TRBV6-6 to TRBJ2-7; the D gene is possibly TRBD1 (6 bases). The sequenced sample was PBMCs. CDR3: CASRSWTVLYEQYF. CDR3 nucleotide sequence: TGTGCCAGCAGGTCCTGGACAGTCCTCTACGAGCAGTACTTC.